The rows below give T cell receptor beta chains drawn from one sample of a study of T-cell memory formation after mild COVID-19. TCRdb processed the 5' RACE reads anew with MiXCR; each CDR3 protein has one entry. The sample records about 560,000 distinct CDR3 sequences, around a sixth being singletons. Input material: PBMCs or a T cell subset sorted from them (not recorded which). The receptors were gathered from an adult woman who had mild COVID-19 (a few samples of this study predate the infection). Cell type and time point are not known. Each CDR3 is given with its conserved first and last residue. Fields, in order: V gene, D gene, J gene, CDR3 protein. A D gene is named only where the DNA matches it firmly.

V gene: TRBV4-3; D gene: NA; J gene: TRBJ2-7; CDR3 protein: CASSQQNTVTSSYEQYF
V gene: TRBV5-1; D gene: NA; J gene: TRBJ2-1; CDR3 protein: CASSFSGVGNNEQFF
V gene: TRBV10-3; D gene: TRBD2; J gene: TRBJ2-1; CDR3 protein: CAINPGGGDNYNEQFF
V gene: TRBV7-3; D gene: TRBD1; J gene: TRBJ2-2; CDR3 protein: CASSRDRGIPGELFF
V gene: TRBV9; D gene: NA; J gene: TRBJ2-1; CDR3 protein: CASSPEGNNNEQFF
V gene: TRBV23-1; D gene: NA; J gene: TRBJ2-2; CDR3 protein: CASIPRRQKTNTGELFF
V gene: TRBV7-9; D gene: NA; J gene: TRBJ1-1; CDR3 protein: CASSLRRGLNTEAFF
V gene: TRBV24-1; D gene: NA; J gene: TRBJ2-7; CDR3 protein: CATSDSRGGAYEQYF
V gene: TRBV7-9; D gene: NA; J gene: TRBJ1-1; CDR3 protein: CASSLAGRPTKNHMWTEAFF
V gene: TRBV5-1; D gene: NA; J gene: TRBJ2-7; CDR3 protein: CASSPGEGAQPLYEQYF
V gene: TRBV27; D gene: TRBD2; J gene: TRBJ2-5; CDR3 protein: CATLVGGGETQYF
V gene: TRBV12-3/TRBV12-4; D gene: NA; J gene: TRBJ1-5; CDR3 protein: CASSFNVPRANQPQHF
V gene: TRBV10-3; D gene: TRBD1; J gene: TRBJ1-1; CDR3 protein: CAIGTGSTEAFF
V gene: TRBV5-1; D gene: TRBD1; J gene: TRBJ2-7; CDR3 protein: CASSLGGTEPEQYF
V gene: TRBV20-1; D gene: TRBD1; J gene: TRBJ1-1; CDR3 protein: CSAIQGTVTNTEAFF
V gene: TRBV27; D gene: TRBD1; J gene: TRBJ1-5; CDR3 protein: CASSFRGLFQPQHF
V gene: TRBV7-9; D gene: TRBD1; J gene: TRBJ2-7; CDR3 protein: CASSTGTGNYEQYF
V gene: TRBV24-1; D gene: NA; J gene: TRBJ2-1; CDR3 protein: CATSDPGLPNNEQFF
V gene: TRBV5-1; D gene: NA; J gene: TRBJ2-5; CDR3 protein: CASSSLAAGFRETQYF
V gene: TRBV5-5; D gene: NA; J gene: TRBJ1-1; CDR3 protein: CASSWAVMNTEAFF
V gene: TRBV5-5; D gene: NA; J gene: TRBJ2-7; CDR3 protein: CASSFGTYEQYF
V gene: TRBV28; D gene: NA; J gene: TRBJ1-5; CDR3 protein: CASSPQVGNQPQHF
V gene: TRBV2; D gene: TRBD1; J gene: TRBJ1-2; CDR3 protein: CASYRGEYEINYGYTF
V gene: TRBV30; D gene: NA; J gene: TRBJ2-7; CDR3 protein: CAWSVARIYGGSGVLSYEQYF
V gene: TRBV5-4; D gene: TRBD2; J gene: TRBJ2-3; CDR3 protein: CASSSGLAGGPDTQYF
V gene: TRBV5-1; D gene: NA; J gene: TRBJ2-1; CDR3 protein: CASSADQPPYNEQFF
V gene: TRBV24-1; D gene: NA; J gene: TRBJ2-2; CDR3 protein: CATSRRGAKTGELFF
V gene: TRBV6-2/TRBV6-3; D gene: NA; J gene: TRBJ2-7; CDR3 protein: CASSYFPDYYSYEQYF
V gene: TRBV12-3/TRBV12-4; D gene: TRBD2; J gene: TRBJ2-2; CDR3 protein: CASRASGNTGELFF
V gene: TRBV16; D gene: TRBD2; J gene: TRBJ2-1; CDR3 protein: CASSRVGGYNEQFF
V gene: TRBV12-3/TRBV12-4; D gene: NA; J gene: TRBJ2-5; CDR3 protein: CASSRLVPETQYF
V gene: TRBV5-1; D gene: NA; J gene: TRBJ1-1; CDR3 protein: CASSLADPNTEAFF
V gene: TRBV30; D gene: NA; J gene: TRBJ1-2; CDR3 protein: CAWTPLLAGTSATF
V gene: TRBV3-1; D gene: TRBD2; J gene: TRBJ2-7; CDR3 protein: CASSQVSGGPYEQYF
V gene: TRBV24-1; D gene: NA; J gene: TRBJ2-7; CDR3 protein: CATSDPRGSSYEQYF
V gene: TRBV12-3/TRBV12-4; D gene: NA; J gene: TRBJ2-3; CDR3 protein: CASSSSGAGRDTQYF
V gene: TRBV5-1; D gene: TRBD1; J gene: TRBJ2-5; CDR3 protein: CASSPDRGPQETQYF
V gene: TRBV5-5; D gene: TRBD2; J gene: TRBJ2-2; CDR3 protein: CASSLTSGGLTGELFF
V gene: TRBV5-1; D gene: NA; J gene: TRBJ2-5; CDR3 protein: CASSPADETQYF
V gene: TRBV18; D gene: NA; J gene: TRBJ2-5; CDR3 protein: CASSPPGGPGTQYF
V gene: TRBV2; D gene: NA; J gene: TRBJ2-7; CDR3 protein: CASSERLRGYEQYF
V gene: TRBV5-5; D gene: TRBD2; J gene: TRBJ2-3; CDR3 protein: CASSLGSGRGDTQYF
V gene: TRBV19; D gene: TRBD1; J gene: TRBJ2-2; CDR3 protein: CASSVRTGGTGELFF
V gene: TRBV30; D gene: NA; J gene: TRBJ1-4; CDR3 protein: CAWRGPGVKLFF
V gene: TRBV7-9; D gene: NA; J gene: TRBJ1-1; CDR3 protein: CASSLGPGSIDTEAFF
V gene: TRBV12-3/TRBV12-4; D gene: NA; J gene: TRBJ1-3; CDR3 protein: CASRPSIGNTIYF
V gene: TRBV5-1; D gene: NA; J gene: TRBJ1-2; CDR3 protein: CASSSSGGTIFTTDYGYTF
V gene: TRBV5-1; D gene: TRBD2; J gene: TRBJ2-1; CDR3 protein: CASSLDRTSGINEQFF
V gene: TRBV9; D gene: NA; J gene: TRBJ2-2; CDR3 protein: CASSPSNTGELFF
V gene: TRBV29-1; D gene: NA; J gene: TRBJ2-1; CDR3 protein: CSGKQPLTYNEQFF
V gene: TRBV20-1; D gene: NA; J gene: TRBJ1-1; CDR3 protein: CSARTRGTTTEAFF
V gene: TRBV5-1; D gene: TRBD1; J gene: TRBJ2-7; CDR3 protein: CASSYRGPGPYEQYF
V gene: TRBV29-1; D gene: NA; J gene: TRBJ1-2; CDR3 protein: CSVEDPGNGYTF
V gene: TRBV7-9; D gene: NA; J gene: TRBJ1-3; CDR3 protein: CASSLASTQGNTIYF
V gene: TRBV27; D gene: TRBD1; J gene: TRBJ2-7; CDR3 protein: CASSPVGTGAYEQYF
V gene: TRBV12-3/TRBV12-4; D gene: NA; J gene: TRBJ2-4; CDR3 protein: CASSLSVAKNIQYF
V gene: TRBV6-5; D gene: TRBD1; J gene: TRBJ2-7; CDR3 protein: CASRDRQGPYEQYF
V gene: TRBV7-9; D gene: NA; J gene: TRBJ2-2; CDR3 protein: CASSLLQGSGELFF
V gene: TRBV27; D gene: TRBD1; J gene: TRBJ1-2; CDR3 protein: CASSTYPETGGYGYTF
V gene: TRBV12-3/TRBV12-4; D gene: NA; J gene: TRBJ2-7; CDR3 protein: CASSQDRLGDPGYEQYF